This paragraph reports one TCR beta chain. Its specificity is unknown. This record belongs to a study of PD-1 blockade in classical Hodgkin lymphoma. Study findings and constraints: Sources of repertoire differences remain undefined, possibly disease activity or prior therapy. Newly diagnosed patients were reported to exhibit reduced baseline TCR diversity relative to healthy donors.

Time point denoted: newly diagnosed, previously untreated cHL patient sample. Purification of CD4+ T cells from thawed PBMCs was performed via magnetic negative selection. Comparison samples consisted of PBMCs from newly diagnosed, untreated classical Hodgkin lymphoma. The assay was immunoSEQ multiplex PCR, and TCRdb's table has in-frame clones only and misses some. Of 20,000 to 25,000 clones listed, roughly nine tenths were seen once; the top ten hold 0.25%. The V end lost 1 base, the J end lost 2 bases, and 9 bases lay between the germline ends. The CDR3 is 14 amino acids. Germline V lookup: CDR1 SGHNT, CDR2 YYREEE (reference sequence).

The sequencing input was CD4+ T cells from blood. V and J are TRBV5-4 and TRBJ2-5; D gene ambiguous. This clonotype was sampled from a human donor with classical Hodgkin lymphoma. Written as DNA, the CDR3 is TGTGCCAGCAGCTTGATAACAGAACAAGAGACCCAGTACTTC. Its protein product is CASSLITEQETQYF. The entire variable domain, with the rest obtained from reference TRBV5-4 and TRBJ2-5, is as follows: ETGVTQSPTHLIKTRGQQVTLRCSSQSGHNTVSWYQQALGQGPQFIFQYYREEENGRGNFPPRFSGLQFPNYSSELNVNALELDDSALYLCASSLITEQETQYFGPGTRLLVL.